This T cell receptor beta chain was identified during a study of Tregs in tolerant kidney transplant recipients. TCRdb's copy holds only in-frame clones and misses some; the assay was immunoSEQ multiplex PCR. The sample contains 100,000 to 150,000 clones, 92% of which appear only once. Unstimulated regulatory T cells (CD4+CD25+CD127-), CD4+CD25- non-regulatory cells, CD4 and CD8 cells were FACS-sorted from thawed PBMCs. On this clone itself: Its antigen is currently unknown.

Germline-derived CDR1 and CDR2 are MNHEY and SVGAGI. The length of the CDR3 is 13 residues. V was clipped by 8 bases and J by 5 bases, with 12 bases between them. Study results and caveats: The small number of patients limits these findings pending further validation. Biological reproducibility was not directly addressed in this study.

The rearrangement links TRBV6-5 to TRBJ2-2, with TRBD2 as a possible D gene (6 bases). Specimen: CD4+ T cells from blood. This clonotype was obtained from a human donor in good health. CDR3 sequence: CASGGSGTGELFF. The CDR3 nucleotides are TGTGCCAGCGGAGGGTCAGGGACCGGGGAGCTGTTTTTT.